Only a few counts were recorded for the clone carrying this TCR beta chain. Antigen: not known. The CDR3 is made up of 10 amino acids. Germline CDR1 is SQVTM and CDR2 is ANQGSEA. Trimming pared 7 bases from V and 3 bases from J, leaving 5 bases between. Assay: immunoSEQ multiplex PCR; the TCRdb copy retains only in-frame clones and omits some. The sample has fewer than 50,000 clones, 85% to 90% seen once. The data derive from a study of OX40 agonist ivuxolimab in advanced cancers. Study-wide points: The antigen specificity of the peripheral T cells (those that were expanded) was not determined.

The rearrangement links TRBV29-1 to TRBJ2-3; maybe TRBD1 (5 bases). The clonotype was recovered from an adult with an advanced solid tumor such as melanoma, head and neck, liver or kidney cancer. The material was CD4+ or CD8+ T cells sorted from blood, obtained in a trial of the OX40 agonist ivuxolimab. CDR3 DNA sequence: TGCAGCGCAGGGACAGATACGCAGTATTTT. It yields the protein CSAGTDTQYF.